The 26 T cell receptor beta chains reported below all come from one sample, sequenced in a study of cytomegalovirus exposure and HLA in healthy donors. Amplification used 60 Vbeta primers and 13 Jbeta primers. Some clones are missing from TCRdb's copy, which holds only in-frame ones; the method was immunoSEQ multiplex PCR. Of fewer than 120,000 clones in the sample, 76% were seen once. Material: PBMCs. The receptors shown here come from a man aged 25 to 40 in good health and CMV-seropositive.

This clone was observed a handful of times. The V call is TRBV13, the J call TRBJ2-3, with 12 bases aligning to TRBD2. The CDR3 extends over 15 amino acids. The ends lost 4 bases at V and 5 bases at J; junction bases unmatched: 4. Per germline, CDR1 PRHDT and CDR2 FYEKMQ (reference sequence). CDR3 protein: CASSSLAGGRDTQYF. CDR3 nucleotide sequence: TGTGCCAGCAGCTCGCTAGCGGGGGGGCGAGATACGCAGTATTTT.

The chain carries TRBV27 and TRBJ2-6; D is possibly TRBD1 (7 bases). V lost 4 bases and J lost 2, with 9 bases in between. This CDR3 is 15 amino acids long. The germline V gene has CDR1 MNHEY and CDR2 SMNVEV (reference sequence). The CDR3 here is CASSSRGAGANVLTF. The CDR3 bases are TGTGCCAGCAGTTCCAGGGGGGCTGGGGCCAACGTCCTGACTTTC.

The CDR3, as DNA: TGTGCCAGCAGATTCGAAAGGGGGGAAAAACTGTTTTTT. It translates to CASRFERGEKLFF. The V and J genes are TRBV6-6 and TRBJ1-4, with D possibly TRBD1 on 6 matching bases. V lost 6 bases and J 8 bases, leaving 13 bases between the germline ends. In germline, CDR1 is MNHNY, CDR2 SVGAGI (reference sequence). This CDR3 region has 13 residues.

Worth noting for this clone: This sample includes further DNA sequences coding for the same CDR3. V usage is TRBV5-1 and J usage is TRBJ1-4; TRBD1 matches 12 bases. V lost 4 bases to trimming and J lost 8 bases; unmatched junction nucleotides: 3. The CDR3 has 14 amino acids. From germline, CDR1 is SGHRS and CDR2 YFSETQ. The CDR3 coding sequence is TGCGCCAGCAGCCCTGGGACAGGGGGCGAAAAACTGTTTTTT. This codes for CASSPGTGGEKLFF.

The genes are TRBV14 and TRBJ2-1; D remains unclear. The CDR3 extends over 13 amino acids. V was shortened by 7 bases and J by 1 base, with 8 bases between the two germline ends. Looked up from germline, CDR1 is SGHDN and CDR2 is FVKESK. In DNA, the CDR3 is TGTGCCAGCAACGACAATTCCTACAATGAGCAGTTCTTC. Protein product: CASNDNSYNEQFF. Based on the CDR3 plus reference TRBV14 and TRBJ2-1, the full variable domain is EAGVTQFPSHSVIEKGQTVTLRCDPISGHDNLYWYRRVMGKEIKFLLHFVKESKQDESGMPNNRFLAERTGGTYSTLKVQPAELEDSGVYFCASNDNSYNEQFFGPGTRLTVL.

This chain connects TRBV4-3 to TRBJ2-7, with 7 bases aligning to TRBD1. This CDR3 has 14 amino acids. The germline V gene encodes CDR1 LGHNA and CDR2 YSLEER. V lost 4 bases and J lost 3; bases outside the gene matches: 6. CDR3 protein: CASSRETGDYEQYF. The CDR3 DNA reads as TGCGCCAGCAGCCGGGAAACAGGGGACTACGAGCAGTACTTC.

This chain uses TRBV28 with TRBJ1-5; TRBD1 aligns across 8 bases. The CDR3 loop spans 15 amino acids. CDR1 and CDR2 (germline): MDHEN, SYDVKM. The J segment lost 9 bases and the V segment lost 2 bases, leaving 9 bases of the junction unmatched. The CDR3, as DNA: TGTGCCAGCAGTTTAACAGGGGGGGGTGGGAGGCCCCAGCATTTT. It translates to CASSLTGGGGRPQHF.

The genes are TRBV11-2 and TRBJ1-1, with 8 bases identical to TRBD1. This CDR3 is 17 amino acids long. With V trimmed by 5 bases and J by 1 base, 12 bases remained unmatched. From germline, CDR1 is SGHAT and CDR2 FQNNGV. The CDR3: CASSPRQGRLPNTEAFF. The CDR3 DNA reads TGTGCCAGCAGCCCCAGACAGGGGCGCCTTCCGAACACTGAAGCTTTCTTT.

J is TRBJ1-1 and V is TRBV7-8; 9 bases map to TRBD1. CDR1 is SGHVS and CDR2 is FQNEAQ in the germline V gene. The CDR3 is 15 residues long. The V and J ends lost 5 bases and 0 bases, in that order; junction bases with no gene match: 4. The CDR3 nucleotides read TGTGCCAGCAGCACAGGGACAGGGATGAACACTGAAGCTTTCTTT. As protein: CASSTGTGMNTEAFF.

This chain links TRBV7-2 with TRBJ1-1, with D possibly TRBD1 on 5 matching bases. Deletions cut 1 base from V and 1 base from J, with 7 bases between. The CDR3 extends over 14 amino acids. Germline values: CDR1 SGHTA, CDR2 FQGNSA. The CDR3 DNA sequence: TGTGCCAGCAGCTTAGGGCAGGGGAACACTGAAGCTTTCTTT. It yields the protein CASSLGQGNTEAFF.

In its sample, this clone was seen once. The chain is built from TRBV18 and TRBJ1-4; tentatively, D is TRBD1 (5 bases). Trimming shortened V by 2 bases and J by 0 bases, and 10 bases separated the two germline ends. The length of the CDR3 is 16 residues. Germline V CDR1 and CDR2: KGHSH, LQKENI. The CDR3 bases are TGTGCCAGCTCACCAGAGACAGTTGCAACTAATGAAAAACTGTTTTTT. Translating gives CASSPETVATNEKLFF.

This clone was counted once. The genes are TRBV4-3 and TRBJ1-1, with D possibly TRBD1 on 5 matching bases. With 1 base removed from V and 1 base from J, the gap between germline ends came to 13 bases. Germline loops: CDR1 LGHNA, CDR2 YSLEER. The CDR3 sequence is 16 residues long. The CDR3 DNA sequence: TGCGCCAGCAGCCAAGGGGCGGGGGGTGGGAACACTGAAGCTTTCTTT. Amino acid sequence: CASSQGAGGGNTEAFF.

V is TRBV5-4 and J is TRBJ2-7, with a tentative D call TRBD1 (6 bases). The length of the CDR3 is 15 residues. Trimming removed 6 bases at V and 0 bases at J, with 16 bases between. CDR1 is SGHNT, CDR2 YYREEE, per germline (reference sequence). CDR3 nucleotide sequence: TGTGCCAGCACGCGGACAGATACAATCTCCTACGAGCAGTACTTC. Its translation: CASTRTDTISYEQYF.

This clone appeared once. The chain has TRBV28 and TRBJ1-5, with D unresolved. CDR1 is MDHEN and CDR2 is SYDVKM in the germline V gene. V dropped 3 bases and J dropped 7 bases, with 10 bases sitting between them. The CDR3 loop spans 13 amino acids. CDR3 in DNA: TGTGCCAGCAGTTTCTCATCGGGACAGCCCCAGCATTTT. This codes for CASSFSSGQPQHF.

This clone was observed once. This rearrangement joins TRBV4-1 to TRBJ2-4, with 10 bases matching TRBD1. This CDR3 has 21 amino acids. CDR1 and CDR2 from the germline V gene are MGHRA and YSYEKL. Losses at the gene ends were 0 bases for V and 2 bases for J; bases not matched to a gene: 16. CDR3 bases: TGCGCCAGCAGCCAAGATCTGAGGACAGGGGGTGGAAGACTGACCAAAAACATTCAGTACTTC. Translated, it gives CASSQDLRTGGGRLTKNIQYF.

The CDR3 spells CSAGTATYEQYF. The CDR3 DNA follows: TGCAGTGCTGGGACAGCCACCTACGAGCAGTACTTC. The rearrangement uses TRBV29-1 and TRBJ2-7, with TRBD1 matching over 7 bases. The CDR3 extends over 12 amino acids. CDR1 and CDR2 from the germline V gene are SQVTM and ANQGSEA.

The chain links TRBV5-6 to TRBJ2-5; D call uncertain. CDR3 length: 13 residues. In germline, CDR1 is SGHDT, CDR2 YYEEEE. V was trimmed by 4 bases and J by 5 bases, leaving 12 bases between them. The CDR3, as DNA: TGTGCCAGCAGCCCGGGTTCTTGGGAGACCCAGTACTTC. Amino acids: CASSPGSWETQYF.

The genes are TRBV5-1 and TRBJ1-4; TRBD1 agrees at 9 bases. The CDR3 is 18 amino acids. Germline V lookup: CDR1 SGHRS, CDR2 YFSETQ. V dropped 1 base and J dropped 1; count of bases not matched to a gene: 8. The CDR3 DNA reads TGCGCCAGCAGCTTGAAACTCCCGGGACAGGGAACTAATGAAAAACTGTTTTTT. Protein product: CASSLKLPGQGTNEKLFF.

The chain is built from TRBV4-3 and TRBJ2-5; D is possibly TRBD1 (5 bases). Judging by the DNA end, TRBJ2-7 fits better; the J call may be wrong. This CDR3 has 15 amino acids. Germline loops: CDR1 LGHNA, CDR2 YSLEER. The CDR3 region is CASSQGRGRAHEQYF. The CDR3 coding sequence is TGCGCCAGCAGCCAAGGTCGCGGCAGGGCCCACGAGCAGTACTTC.

This chain links TRBV28 with TRBJ2-7; D is ambiguous. Germline V gene lookup returns CDR1 MDHEN and CDR2 SYDVKM. This CDR3 has 14 residues. Trimming cost V 3 bases and J 3 bases, with 12 bases left between them. The CDR3 bases are TGTGCCAGCAGTTTGTTAAGCACGGTCTACGAGCAGTACTTC. Amino acids: CASSLLSTVYEQYF.

This sequence joins TRBV5-6 and TRBJ2-7, with 7 bases that match TRBD1. The junction had 9 bases not matched to a gene; V was cut back by 6 bases and J by 9 bases. The length of the CDR3 is 12 residues. Germline V gene sequence: CDR1 SGHDT, CDR2 YYEEEE. DNA for the CDR3: TGTGCCAGCACCTTACAGGGGTTGGGGCAGTACTTC. Translation gives CASTLQGLGQYF.

Concerning this clone itself: One end of the junction is discordant with germline, which a read error may explain. V gene TRBV9 combines with J gene TRBJ1-6; TRBD1 matches 7 bases. The CDR3 covers 16 residues. Germline V gives CDR1 SGDLS, CDR2 YYNGEE. This CDR3 is CASSNRQGRVNSLLHF. CDR3 coding DNA: TGTGCCAGCAGCAACCGACAGGGTCGGGTGAATTCACTCCTCCACTTT. Filled out from reference TRBV9 and TRBJ1-6, the complete variable domain reads DSGVTQTPKHLITATGQRVTLRCSPRSGDLSVYWYQQSLDQGLQFLIQYYNGEERAKGNILERFSAQQFPDLHSELNLSSLELGDSALYFCASSNRQGRVNSLLHFGNGTRLTVT.

The chain links TRBV7-2 to TRBJ2-7; the D gene is possibly TRBD1 (5 bases). Trimming cost V 3 bases and J 3 bases, with 15 bases left between them. Looked up from germline, CDR1 is SGHTA and CDR2 is FQGNSA. The CDR3 extends over 15 amino acids. The CDR3 here is CASSLGRPARYEQYF. CDR3 bases: TGTGCCAGCAGCTTGGGGCGTCCAGCCCGCTACGAGCAGTACTTC.

This clone appeared a few times. The chain has TRBV27 and TRBJ2-7, with 10 bases identical to TRBD1. The CDR3 loop spans 15 amino acids. The germline gives CDR1 MNHEY, CDR2 SMNVEV (reference sequence). J lost 2 bases, V lost 6 bases, and 7 bases had no gene match. As DNA, the CDR3 is TGTGCCAGCAGGCCTCGAGGGACAGGGGCCTACGAGCAGTACTTC. Its protein product is CASRPRGTGAYEQYF.

This clone occurred a few times. The chain uses TRBV27 and TRBJ2-7, with TRBD1 matching 10 bases. V lost 7 bases to trimming and J lost 6 bases; unmatched junction nucleotides: 9. This CDR3 has 14 residues. CDR1 and CDR2 from the germline V gene are MNHEY and SMNVEV (reference sequence). The CDR3 here is CASNPGTGVFEQYF. As DNA, the CDR3 is TGTGCCAGCAATCCTGGGACAGGGGTTTTCGAGCAGTACTTC.

The chain joins TRBV27 to TRBJ2-7; no reliable D call. Trimming removed 5 bases from V and 6 bases from J, with 17 bases in between. Per germline, CDR1 MNHEY and CDR2 SMNVEV (reference sequence). CDR3 length: 14 residues. The CDR3 bases are TGTGCCAGCAGTCCATTACAGACCTCCGGCGAGCAGTACTTC. It codes for CASSPLQTSGEQYF.